This T cell receptor beta chain was observed in a study of control samples from healthy donors and cancer patients. This CDR3 is built from 17 residues. Germline assignment: CDR1 SGHRS and CDR2 YFSETQ. V lost 0 bases and J 5 bases, leaving 20 bases between the germline ends. Method: immunoSEQ multiplex PCR; TCRdb's copy keeps in-frame clones and lacks some. The sample lists 150,000 or so clones; approximately 92% were seen once. The clonotype was recovered from a woman aged 55-75 years in good health. The sample was blood. V and J are TRBV5-1 and TRBJ1-2; no definite D call. This CDR3 reads CASSLVGRPSDGYGYTF. Here the CDR3 DNA reads TGCGCCAGCAGCTTGGTAGGGCGCCCCTCTGATGGATATGGCTACACCTTC.